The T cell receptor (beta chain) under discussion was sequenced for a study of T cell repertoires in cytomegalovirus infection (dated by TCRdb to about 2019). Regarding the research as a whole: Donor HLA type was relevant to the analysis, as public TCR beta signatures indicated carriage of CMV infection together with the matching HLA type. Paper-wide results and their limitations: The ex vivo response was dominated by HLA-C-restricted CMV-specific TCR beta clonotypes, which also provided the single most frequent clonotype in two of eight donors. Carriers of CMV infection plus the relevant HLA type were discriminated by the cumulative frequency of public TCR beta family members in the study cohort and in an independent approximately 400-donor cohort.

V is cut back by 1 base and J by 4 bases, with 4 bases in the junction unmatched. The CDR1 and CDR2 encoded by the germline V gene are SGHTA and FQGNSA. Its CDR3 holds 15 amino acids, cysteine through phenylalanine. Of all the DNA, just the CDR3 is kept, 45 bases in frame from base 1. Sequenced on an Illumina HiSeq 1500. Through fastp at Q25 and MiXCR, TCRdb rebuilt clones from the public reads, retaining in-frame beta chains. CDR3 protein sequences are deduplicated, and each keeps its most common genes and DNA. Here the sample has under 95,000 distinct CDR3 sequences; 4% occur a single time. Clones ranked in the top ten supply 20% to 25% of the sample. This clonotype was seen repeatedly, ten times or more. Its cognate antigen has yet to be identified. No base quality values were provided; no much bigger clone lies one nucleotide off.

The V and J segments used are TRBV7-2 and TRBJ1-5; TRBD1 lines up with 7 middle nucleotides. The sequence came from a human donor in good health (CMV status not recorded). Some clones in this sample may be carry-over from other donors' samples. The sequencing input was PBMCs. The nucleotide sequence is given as TGTGCCAGCAGCTTAGACGCAGGGGGTAATCAGCCCCAGCATTTT. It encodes CASSLDAGGNQPQHF.